A selection of T cell receptor beta chains follows, all from one sample in a study of T cell changes during pregnancy in multiple sclerosis. TCRdb's table, derived via immunoSEQ multiplex PCR, lists solely in-frame clones and lacks some. The sample holds tens of thousands of clones, 92% seen once. Sequencing was performed on peripheral blood, taken in the first trimester of pregnancy. The receptors here all came from a female donor in good health, enrolled as a control in a pregnancy study. The CDR3 runs from the conserved cysteine through the conserved F or W. The order of the fields is V gene, J gene, CDR3 protein.

V: TRBV27; J: TRBJ2-1; CDR3: CASTPLAGAVLNEQFF
V: TRBV4-1; J: TRBJ2-5; CDR3: CASSQEAALTQYF
V: TRBV14; J: TRBJ1-2; CDR3: CASSTGISYGYTF
V: TRBV13; J: TRBJ2-7; CDR3: CASSWGVYEQYF
V: TRBV4-1; J: TRBJ1-1; CDR3: CASSQGRENTEAFF
V: TRBV6-1; J: TRBJ2-7; CDR3: CASSPGLAGTYEQYF
V: TRBV25-1; J: TRBJ1-5; CDR3: CASSDREWNQPQHF
V: TRBV6-5; J: TRBJ1-5; CDR3: CASSPGQSYQPQHF
V: TRBV18; J: TRBJ2-1; CDR3: CASSGSLEQFF
V: TRBV7-9; J: TRBJ2-1; CDR3: CASSLVGANYNEQFF
V: TRBV6-1; J: TRBJ2-4; CDR3: CASSAGQGQNIQYF
V: TRBV11-2; J: TRBJ2-1; CDR3: CASSFLRNEQFF
V: TRBV5-1; J: TRBJ2-7; CDR3: CASSPAASASPYEQYF
V: TRBV27; J: TRBJ1-2; CDR3: CASSQGQGYYGYTF
V: TRBV4-1; J: TRBJ2-7; CDR3: CASSRGLAGGSSYEQYF
V: TRBV18; J: TRBJ2-7; CDR3: CASSPPEQGEIYEQYF
V: TRBV5-1; J: TRBJ2-7; CDR3: CASSRLAGGVDEQYF
V: TRBV6-5; J: TRBJ2-2; CDR3: CASSYGGGQWSGELFF
V: TRBV28; J: TRBJ2-7; CDR3: CASSLWTSGGLSGEQYF
V: TRBV28; J: TRBJ1-5; CDR3: CATLRGLRNQPQHF
V: TRBV7-9; J: TRBJ1-1; CDR3: CASSLIGYTEAFF
V: TRBV12-2; J: TRBJ1-1; CDR3: CASRLGRLNTEAFF
V: TRBV4-2; J: TRBJ1-1; CDR3: CASSQGAGTEAFF
V: TRBV5-6; J: TRBJ1-2; CDR3: CASSLDRGTASINYGYTF
V: TRBV2; J: TRBJ1-4; CDR3: CATQRGFGTNEKLFF
V: TRBV2; J: TRBJ1-5; CDR3: CASSQGARDQPQHF
V: TRBV10-3; J: TRBJ2-5; CDR3: CAIRPDRGEETQYF
V: TRBV6-1; J: TRBJ2-5; CDR3: CASRGTGVETQYF
V: TRBV2; J: TRBJ2-7; CDR3: CASSGQGEGYEQYF
V: TRBV27; J: TRBJ2-7; CDR3: CASSLRASGSLEQYF
V: TRBV27; J: TRBJ1-1; CDR3: CASSSGGLAAFF
V: TRBV7-9; J: TRBJ1-2; CDR3: CASSLDRGRYGYTF
V: TRBV5-1; J: TRBJ2-7; CDR3: CASSLAPISGAYEQYF
V: TRBV29-1; J: TRBJ2-3; CDR3: CSVDPLAGGTDTQYF
V: TRBV11-1; J: TRBJ2-6; CDR3: CASSLESSGTEGANVLTF
V: TRBV7-2; J: TRBJ2-1; CDR3: CASSLEAPGSRFF
V: TRBV5-8; J: TRBJ1-4; CDR3: CASSLRTDRNEKLFF
V: TRBV5-6; J: TRBJ2-5; CDR3: CASSHREWYQETQYF
V: TRBV4-2; J: TRBJ2-3; CDR3: CASSQGAEVWGTDTQYF
V: TRBV11-2; J: TRBJ2-3; CDR3: CASSFSGRVGTDTQYF
V: TRBV19; J: TRBJ1-1; CDR3: CASSIGGGVTAEAFF
V: TRBV5-1; J: TRBJ1-3; CDR3: CASRGQGTGNTIYF
V: TRBV28; J: TRBJ1-4; CDR3: CASSPPSSGGKLFF